The sequence of this TCR beta chain was determined in a study of blood T cell repertoires in COVID-19. Across the whole study: Sample material is recorded as cDNA or gDNA derived from T cells, B-cell-depleted T cells, or PBMCs.

There are 16 residues in the CDR3. J was trimmed by 5 bases and V by 5 bases; bases with no gene match: 9. From germline, CDR1 is MDHEN and CDR2 SYDVKM. Assay used: immunoSEQ multiplex PCR; TCRdb lists only in-frame clones, some missing. The data show around 170,000 clones, around 74% seen once. What was sequenced was peripheral blood. The chain uses TRBV28 and TRBJ2-5, with TRBD1 identical over 12 bases. The TCR sequence derives from an elderly woman with acute or convalescent COVID-19. The CDR3 spells CASSPGTGGAWETQYF. CDR3 nucleotide sequence: TGTGCCAGCAGTCCGGGGACAGGGGGCGCGTGGGAGACCCAGTACTTC.